The clone carrying this TCR beta chain was seen a handful of times. These data are taken from a study of Graves' ophthalmopathy and Graves' hyperthyroidism. Moderate-to-severe activity, with CAS ≥3, NOSPECS ≥4 and duration under 3 months, characterized the donors with ophthalmopathy. Reliance was placed on clinical symptoms, serum thyroxine, TRAb, thyroid ultrasound and orbital computed tomography for diagnosis. Beta-chain TCR CDR3 regions were amplified from RNA transcripts. HTBI primers served in a first-round RT-PCR, which a second-round multiplex PCR followed. TCRdb reanalysed the multiplex PCR reads using MiXCR and keeps one entry per CDR3 protein. The data contain about 220,000 distinct CDR3 sequences, 20% to 25% of them seen just once; the ten biggest clones take up around two fifths. This sequence was found in a woman in her 50s with Graves' ophthalmopathy. Input material: peripheral blood.

The CDR3: CASSSPNTNEQYF. The CDR3 bases are TGTGCCAGCAGTTCACCCAATACCAACGAGCAGTACTTC. This sequence joins TRBV27 and TRBJ2-7; D not resolved. V was trimmed by 4 bases and J by 5 bases, leaving 12 bases between them. The V gene's germline CDR1 is MNHEY and CDR2 SMNVEV (reference sequence). This CDR3 contains 13 residues.